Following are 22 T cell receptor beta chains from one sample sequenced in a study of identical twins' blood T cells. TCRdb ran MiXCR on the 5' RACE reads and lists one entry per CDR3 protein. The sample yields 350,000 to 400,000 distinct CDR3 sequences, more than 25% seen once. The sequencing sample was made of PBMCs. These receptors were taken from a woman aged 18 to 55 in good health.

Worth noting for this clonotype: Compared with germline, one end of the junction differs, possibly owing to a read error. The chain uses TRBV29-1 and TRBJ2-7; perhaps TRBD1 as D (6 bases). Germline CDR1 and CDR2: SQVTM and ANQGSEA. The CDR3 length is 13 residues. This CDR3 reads CSVEDRKRYEQYF. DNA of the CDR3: TGCAGCGTCGAAGACAGGAAGAGGTACGAGCAGTACTTC.

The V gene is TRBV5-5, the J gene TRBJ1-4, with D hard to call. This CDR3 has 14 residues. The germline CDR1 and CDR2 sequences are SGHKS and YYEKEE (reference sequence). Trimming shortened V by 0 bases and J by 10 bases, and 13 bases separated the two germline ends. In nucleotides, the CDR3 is TGTGCCAGCAGCTTGGGGCAGAGTCAGTCAAAACTGTTTTTT. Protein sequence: CASSLGQSQSKLFF.

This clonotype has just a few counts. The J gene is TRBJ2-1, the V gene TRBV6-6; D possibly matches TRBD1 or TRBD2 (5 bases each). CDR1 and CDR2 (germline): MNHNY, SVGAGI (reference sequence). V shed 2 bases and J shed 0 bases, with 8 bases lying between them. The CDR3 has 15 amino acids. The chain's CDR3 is CASSYGGASYNEQFF. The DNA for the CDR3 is TGTGCCAGCAGTTACGGGGGAGCCTCCTACAATGAGCAGTTCTTC.

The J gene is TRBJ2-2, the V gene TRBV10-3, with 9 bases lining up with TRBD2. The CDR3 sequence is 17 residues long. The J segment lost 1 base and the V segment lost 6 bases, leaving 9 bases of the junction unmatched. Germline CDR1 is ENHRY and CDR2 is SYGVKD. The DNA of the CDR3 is TGTGCCATCAGAATGGGAGCGGGGGGCCTGAACACCGGGGAGCTGTTTTTT. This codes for CAIRMGAGGLNTGELFF.

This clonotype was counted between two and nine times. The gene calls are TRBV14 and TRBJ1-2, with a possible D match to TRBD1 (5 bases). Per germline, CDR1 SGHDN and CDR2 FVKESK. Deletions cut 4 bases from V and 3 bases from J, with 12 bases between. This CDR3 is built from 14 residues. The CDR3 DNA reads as TGTGCCAGCAGCCCCCGACAGACGTACTATGGCTACACCTTC. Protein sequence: CASSPRQTYYGYTF.

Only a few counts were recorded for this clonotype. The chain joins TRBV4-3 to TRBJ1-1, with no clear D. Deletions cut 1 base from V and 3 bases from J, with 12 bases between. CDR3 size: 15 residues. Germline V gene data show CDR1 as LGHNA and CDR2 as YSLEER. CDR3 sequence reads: CASSQGFRGYTEAFF. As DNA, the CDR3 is TGCGCCAGCAGCCAAGGCTTTCGGGGTTACACTGAAGCTTTCTTT.

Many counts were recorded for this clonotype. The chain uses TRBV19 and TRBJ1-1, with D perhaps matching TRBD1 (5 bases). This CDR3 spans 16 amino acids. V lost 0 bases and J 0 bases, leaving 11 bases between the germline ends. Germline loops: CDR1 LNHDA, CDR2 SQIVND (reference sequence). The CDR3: CASSIDQGAVNTEAFF. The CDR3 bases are TGTGCCAGTAGTATAGATCAGGGCGCGGTGAACACTGAAGCTTTCTTT. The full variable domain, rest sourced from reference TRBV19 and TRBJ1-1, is DGGITQSPKYLFRKEGQNVTLSCEQNLNHDAMYWYRQDPGQGLRLIYYSQIVNDFQKGDIAEGYSVSREKKESFPLTVTSAQKNPTAFYLCASSIDQGAVNTEAFFGQGTRLTVV.

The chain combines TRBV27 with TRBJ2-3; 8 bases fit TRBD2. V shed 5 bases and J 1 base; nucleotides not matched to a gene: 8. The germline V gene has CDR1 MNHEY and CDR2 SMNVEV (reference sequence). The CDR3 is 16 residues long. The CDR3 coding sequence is TGTGCCAGCAGTCTCCTTCATAGCGGGGGCACAGATACGCAGTATTTT. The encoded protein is CASSLLHSGGTDTQYF.

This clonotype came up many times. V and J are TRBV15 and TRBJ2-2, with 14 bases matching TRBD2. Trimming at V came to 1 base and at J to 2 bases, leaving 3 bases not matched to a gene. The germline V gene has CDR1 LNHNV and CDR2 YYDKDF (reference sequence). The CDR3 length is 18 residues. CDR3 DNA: TGTGCCACCAGCAGAGGGACTAGCGGGGGGACTAACACCGGGGAGCTGTTTTTT. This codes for CATSRGTSGGTNTGELFF.

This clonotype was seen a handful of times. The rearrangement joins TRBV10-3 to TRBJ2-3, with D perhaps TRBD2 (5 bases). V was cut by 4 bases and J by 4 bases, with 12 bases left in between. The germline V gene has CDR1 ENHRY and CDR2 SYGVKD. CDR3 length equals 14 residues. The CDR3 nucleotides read TGTGCCATCAGTGGTGCTCGCGGGCCAGATACGCAGTATTTT. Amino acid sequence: CAISGARGPDTQYF.

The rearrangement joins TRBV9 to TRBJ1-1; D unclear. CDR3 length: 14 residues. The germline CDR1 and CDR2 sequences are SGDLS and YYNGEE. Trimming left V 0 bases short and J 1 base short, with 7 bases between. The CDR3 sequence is CASSVDAWNTEAFF. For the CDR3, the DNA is TGTGCCAGCAGCGTAGATGCCTGGAACACTGAAGCTTTCTTT.

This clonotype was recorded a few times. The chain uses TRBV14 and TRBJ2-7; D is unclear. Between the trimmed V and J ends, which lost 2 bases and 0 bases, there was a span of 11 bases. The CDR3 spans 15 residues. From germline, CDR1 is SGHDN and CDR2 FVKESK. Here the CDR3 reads CASSQLHRSSYEQYF. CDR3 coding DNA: TGTGCCAGCAGCCAACTACACCGTAGCTCCTACGAGCAGTACTTC. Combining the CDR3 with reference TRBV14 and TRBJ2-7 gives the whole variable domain EAGVTQFPSHSVIEKGQTVTLRCDPISGHDNLYWYRRVMGKEIKFLLHFVKESKQDESGMPNNRFLAERTGGTYSTLKVQPAELEDSGVYFCASSQLHRSSYEQYFGPGTRLTVT.

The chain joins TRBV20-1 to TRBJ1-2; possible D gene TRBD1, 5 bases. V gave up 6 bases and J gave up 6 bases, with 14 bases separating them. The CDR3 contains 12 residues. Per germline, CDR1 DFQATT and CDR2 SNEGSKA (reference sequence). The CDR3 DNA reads TGCAGTGCACCGGGACGGCAGCATGGCTACACCTTC. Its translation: CSAPGRQHGYTF.

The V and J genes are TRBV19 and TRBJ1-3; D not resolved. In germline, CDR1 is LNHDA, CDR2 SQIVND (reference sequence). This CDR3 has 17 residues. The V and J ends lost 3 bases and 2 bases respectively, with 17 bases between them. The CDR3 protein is CASSIKVAMPPGNTIYF. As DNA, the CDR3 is TGTGCCAGTAGTATTAAGGTTGCAATGCCCCCTGGAAACACCATATATTTT.

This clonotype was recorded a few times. CDR3 amino acids: CASFFGTGEAFF. CDR3 sequence (DNA): TGTGCCAGTTTCTTCGGGACAGGGGAAGCTTTCTTT. V and J are TRBV6-1 and TRBJ1-1, with TRBD1 matching 9 bases. CDR1 and CDR2 (germline): MNHNS, SASEGT. Trimming took 9 bases from V and 8 from J; bases not matched to a gene: 7. The CDR3 is made up of 12 amino acids.

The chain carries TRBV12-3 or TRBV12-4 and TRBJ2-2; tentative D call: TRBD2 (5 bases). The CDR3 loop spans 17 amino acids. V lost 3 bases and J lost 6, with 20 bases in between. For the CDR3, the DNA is TGTGCCAGCAGTTTGGTGACTCTAGCCCTGTATTCCGGGGAGCTGTTTTTT. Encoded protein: CASSLVTLALYSGELFF.

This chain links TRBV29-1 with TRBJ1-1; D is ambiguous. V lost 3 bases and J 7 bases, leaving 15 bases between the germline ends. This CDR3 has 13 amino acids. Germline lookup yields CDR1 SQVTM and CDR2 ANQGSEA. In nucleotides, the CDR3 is TGCAGCGTTGAGCGCCAACCTGGAGGTGAAGCTTTCTTT. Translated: CSVERQPGGEAFF. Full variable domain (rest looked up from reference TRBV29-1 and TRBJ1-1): SAVISQKPSRDICQRGTSLTIQCQVDSQVTMMFWYRQQPGQSLTLIATANQGSEATYESGFVIDKFPISRPNLTFSTLTVSNMSPEDSSIYLCSVERQPGGEAFFGQGTRLTVV.

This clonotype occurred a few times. This CDR3 is CASSLGQASGNTIYF. CDR3 sequence (DNA): TGTGCCAGCAGCCTTGGACAGGCAAGTGGAAACACCATATATTTT. The chain has TRBV3-1 and TRBJ1-3; 7 positions agree with TRBD1. Unmatched junction bases numbered 6, after V lost 4 bases and J lost 3 bases. Per germline, CDR1 LGHDT and CDR2 YNNKEL (reference sequence). The CDR3 loop spans 15 amino acids.

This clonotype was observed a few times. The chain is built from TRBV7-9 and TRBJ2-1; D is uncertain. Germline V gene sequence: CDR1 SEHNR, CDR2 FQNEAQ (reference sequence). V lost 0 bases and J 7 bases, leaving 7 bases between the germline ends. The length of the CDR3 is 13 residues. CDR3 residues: CASSLAVVNEQFF. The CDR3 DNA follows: TGTGCCAGCAGCTTAGCTGTGGTAAATGAGCAGTTCTTC.

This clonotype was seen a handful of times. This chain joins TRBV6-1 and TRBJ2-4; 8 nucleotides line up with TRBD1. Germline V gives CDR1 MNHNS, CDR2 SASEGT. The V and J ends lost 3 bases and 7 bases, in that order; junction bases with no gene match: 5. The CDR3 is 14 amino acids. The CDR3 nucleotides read TGTGCCAGCAGTGACTACAGGGGGAGGAACATTCAGTACTTC. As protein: CASSDYRGRNIQYF.

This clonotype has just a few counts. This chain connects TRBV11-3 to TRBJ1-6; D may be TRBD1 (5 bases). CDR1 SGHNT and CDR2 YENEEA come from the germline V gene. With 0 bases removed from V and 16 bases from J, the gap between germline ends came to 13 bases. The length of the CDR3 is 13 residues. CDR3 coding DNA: TGTGCCAGCAGCTTAGATGGGAGGACAAAACTCCACTTT. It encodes CASSLDGRTKLHF.

The CDR3 is CASTLIGQGLSGGNTIYF. The CDR3 DNA reads TGTGCCAGCACCCTCATTGGACAGGGGCTTTCGGGTGGAAACACCATATATTTT. The chain has TRBV4-2 and TRBJ1-3; 9 bases align to TRBD1. Germline assignment: CDR1 LGHNA and CDR2 YNFKEQ. The length of the CDR3 is 18 residues. The V gene end was trimmed by 7 bases and the J gene end by 3 bases; junction bases not matched to a gene: 16.